These T cell receptor beta chains were read from a single sample in a study of control samples from healthy donors and cancer patients. Profiling relied on immunoSEQ multiplex PCR, and the TCRdb table lists in-frame clones only, not all of them. The sample holds some 140,000 clones; approximately 92% are singletons and the top ten take around 11%. The sequenced material came from blood. The receptors stem from a man younger than 45 in good health. Each CDR3 is given with its conserved first and last residue. A D gene is named only where the DNA matches it firmly. Only some rows state a clone size, as once, few, many or a class for expanded clones.

clone size	V gene	J gene	D gene	CDR3 DNA	CDR3 protein
-	TRBV30	TRBJ1-4	-	TGTGCCTGGAGTTCCGGGTTTAATGAAAAACTGTTTTTT	CAWSSGFNEKLFF
-	TRBV6-5	TRBJ2-2	TRBD1	TGTGCCAGCAGTTACTCGACAGGGCGGGAGCTGTTTTTT	CASSYSTGRELFF
-	TRBV6-5	TRBJ1-5	-	TGTGCCAGCAGTTACCGACAGTTTAGCAATCAGCCCCAGCATTTT	CASSYRQFSNQPQHF
once	TRBV4-3	TRBJ1-1	-	TGCGCCAGCAGCCAATGGGGTGGCACTGAAGCTTTCTTT	CASSQWGGTEAFF
-	TRBV6-6	TRBJ1-2	TRBD1	TGTGCCAGCAGACCGACAGGGGCTAACTATGGCTACACCTTC	CASRPTGANYGYTF
once	TRBV30	TRBJ1-1	TRBD1	TGTGCCTGTCCGACAGGGGAGAAAGCTTTCTTT	CACPTGEKAFF
-	TRBV18	TRBJ2-1	-	TGTGCCAGCTCACCACTATCATCCTACAATGAGCAGTTCTTC	CASSPLSSYNEQFF
-	TRBV5-1	TRBJ2-7	TRBD1	TGCGCCAGCAGGAGTGTCGGGACAGGTTCAGAGGAGCAGTACTTC	CASRSVGTGSEEQYF
-	TRBV7-9	TRBJ1-3	TRBD1	TGTGCCAGCAGGTCACAGGGGGCTGGAAACACCATATATTTT	CASRSQGAGNTIYF
-	TRBV2	TRBJ2-3	-	TGTGCCAGCAGTGATGGGAGCACAGATACGCAGTATTTT	CASSDGSTDTQYF
-	TRBV30	TRBJ2-5	-	TGTGCCTGGAGTGTACTTAGAAGAGAGACCCAGTACTTC	CAWSVLRRETQYF
-	TRBV3-1/TRBV3-2	TRBJ1-4	-	TGTGCCAGCGGAGACAAGAACGAAAAACTGTTTTTT	CASGDKNEKLFF
-	TRBV30	TRBJ2-7	-	TGTGCCTGGAGTGTTTCGGCAGTCGAGCAGTACTTC	CAWSVSAVEQYF
-	TRBV28	TRBJ2-2	TRBD2	TGTGCCAGCAGTTTAAGCGGGGGGGCCGGGGAGCTGTTTTTT	CASSLSGGAGELFF
-	TRBV11-3	TRBJ2-1	-	TGTGCCAGCAGCTTAGAGCTCAACAATGAGCAGTTCTTC	CASSLELNNEQFF
-	TRBV3-1/TRBV3-2	TRBJ1-1	-	TGTGCCAGCAGCCTTTCAGGACGGAACACTGAAGCTTTCTTT	CASSLSGRNTEAFF
-	TRBV6-2/TRBV6-3	TRBJ1-5	-	TGTGCCAGCAGTTACTGGGGGGCGGGGATTAACCAGCCCCAGCATTTT	CASSYWGAGINQPQHF
-	TRBV24-1	TRBJ2-2	-	TGTGCCACAGGAGGAGGGACCGGGGAGCTGTTTTTT	CATGGGTGELFF
few	TRBV7-3	TRBJ1-3	TRBD1	TGTGCCAGCACCGAAGGGGGACAGGGTAAGGAAAGCTCTGGAAACACCATATATTTT	CASTEGGQGKESSGNTIYF
-	TRBV6-5	TRBJ2-7	-	TGTGCCAGCACCTTCATGGGGGCCTACGAGCAGTACTTC	CASTFMGAYEQYF
once	TRBV19	TRBJ1-1	-	TGTGCCAGTAGTATCGGGATCAGGGGAGTCACTGAAGCTTTCTTT	CASSIGIRGVTEAFF
-	TRBV15	TRBJ2-1	TRBD1	TGTGCCACCAGCAACTGGGACAGTCCGGGTGAGCAGTTCTTC	CATSNWDSPGEQFF
-	TRBV21-1	TRBJ1-2	-	TGTGCCAGCAGCAAGGACAGTTCTAACTATGGCTACACCTTC	CASSKDSSNYGYTF
-	TRBV6-2/TRBV6-3	TRBJ1-2	-	TGTGCCAGCAGCCCGCCGGGAGGGAACTATGGCTACACCTTC	CASSPPGGNYGYTF
-	TRBV5-1	TRBJ2-1	TRBD2	TGCGCCAGCAGCCCCGGACTAGCGGCGCGTAGAGACAATGAGCAGTTCTTC	CASSPGLAARRDNEQFF
-	TRBV7-3	TRBJ2-1	-	TGTGCCAGCTCTCCGGGGGCTAGCGTTTACAATGAGCAGTTCTTC	CASSPGASVYNEQFF
-	TRBV6-1	TRBJ1-5	-	TGTGCCAGCAGTGATAGGGGTACGAATCAGCCCCAGCATTTT	CASSDRGTNQPQHF
once	TRBV5-1	TRBJ2-1	TRBD2	TGCGCCAGCAGCTTGGATCGTGGGAGGACTAGCGGGAGGTTGTCCTACAATGAGCAGTTCTTC	CASSLDRGRTSGRLSYNEQFF
-	TRBV18	TRBJ1-1	TRBD1	TGTGCCAGCTCACCGGGACAGCGGGGAACTGAAGCTTTCTTT	CASSPGQRGTEAFF
-	TRBV6-5	TRBJ2-2	TRBD1	TGTACCAGCGGTAGGGACAGCAACACCGGGGAGCTGTTTTTT	CTSGRDSNTGELFF
-	TRBV28	TRBJ1-2	TRBD1	TGTGCCAGCAGTTTATTGGGGACAGGGGGCAACTATGGCTACACCTTC	CASSLLGTGGNYGYTF
few	TRBV19	TRBJ2-7	-	TGTGCCAGTAGTTTCGGACGGACCTACGAGCAGTACTTC	CASSFGRTYEQYF
-	TRBV18	TRBJ1-1	TRBD1	TGTGCCAGCTCACCACTAGAAACAGGGGCGATGAACACTGAAGCTTTCTTT	CASSPLETGAMNTEAFF
-	TRBV15	TRBJ1-1	-	TGTGCCACCAGCAGCGGACTGAACACTGAAGCTTTCTTT	CATSSGLNTEAFF
-	TRBV9	TRBJ2-7	TRBD2	TGTGCCAGCAGCGTAGGACTAGCGGGCTACGAGCAGTACTTC	CASSVGLAGYEQYF
-	TRBV14	TRBJ1-1	-	TGTGCCAGCAGCCAAGACCAGGGTCTAGGAGCTTTCTTT	CASSQDQGLGAFF
-	TRBV5-1	TRBJ2-1	TRBD1	TGCGCCAGCAGCATCCGGGACAGAGGCTTTGGGGAGCAGTTCTTC	CASSIRDRGFGEQFF
-	TRBV29-1	TRBJ1-2	-	TGCAGCGTTGAAGGGCAGTACTATGGCTACACCTTC	CSVEGQYYGYTF